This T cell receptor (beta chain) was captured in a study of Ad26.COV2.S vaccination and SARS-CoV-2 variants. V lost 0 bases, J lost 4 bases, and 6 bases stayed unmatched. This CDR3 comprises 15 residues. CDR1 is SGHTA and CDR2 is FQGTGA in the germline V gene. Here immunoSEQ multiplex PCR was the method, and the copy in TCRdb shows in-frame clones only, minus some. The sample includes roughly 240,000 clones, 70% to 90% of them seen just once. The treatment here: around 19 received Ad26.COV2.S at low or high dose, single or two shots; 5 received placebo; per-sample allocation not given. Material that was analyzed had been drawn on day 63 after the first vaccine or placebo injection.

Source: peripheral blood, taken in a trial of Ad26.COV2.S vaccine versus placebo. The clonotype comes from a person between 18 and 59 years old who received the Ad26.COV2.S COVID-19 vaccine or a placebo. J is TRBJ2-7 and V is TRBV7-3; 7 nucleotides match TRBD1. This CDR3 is CASSLTPGQVYEQYF. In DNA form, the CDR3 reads TGTGCCAGCAGCTTAACCCCCGGACAGGTGTACGAGCAGTACTTC.